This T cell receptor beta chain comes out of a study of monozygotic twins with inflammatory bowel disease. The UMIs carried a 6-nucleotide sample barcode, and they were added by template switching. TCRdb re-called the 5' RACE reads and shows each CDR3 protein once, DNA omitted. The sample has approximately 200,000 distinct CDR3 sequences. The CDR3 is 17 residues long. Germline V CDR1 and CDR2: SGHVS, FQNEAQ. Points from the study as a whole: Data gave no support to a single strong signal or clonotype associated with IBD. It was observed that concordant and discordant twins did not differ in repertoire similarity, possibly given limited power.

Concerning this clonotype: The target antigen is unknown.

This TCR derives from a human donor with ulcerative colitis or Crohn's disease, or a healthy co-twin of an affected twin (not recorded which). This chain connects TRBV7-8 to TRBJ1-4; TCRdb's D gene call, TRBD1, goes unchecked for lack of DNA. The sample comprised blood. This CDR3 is CASSRRGVRGGPEKLFF.